Presented here are 17 T cell receptor beta chains from one specimen sequenced in a study of tissue T cells after allogeneic stem cell transplantation. The time point denotes: mouse harvest day 7 after allogeneic transplant. Mouse grafts combined 10^7 T-cell-depleted bone marrow cells with 10^6 splenic CD5+ T cells. Libraries were prepared by immunoSEQ multiplex PCR; TCRdb keeps only in-frame clonotypes and omits some of them. The data contain 9,900 or so clones, around two fifths of them singletons. Sequenced material: skin. Receptor source: a female BALB/c mouse given C57BL/6 T cells with graft-versus-host disease after an allogeneic hematopoietic cell transplant.

A word on this clone: The gene names here belong to mouse. The read is 1 residue too short to cover the CDR3 end, so that end is filled in from the germline J gene. The rearrangement joins TRBV1 to TRBJ2-5, with D unclear. Trimming removed 1 base at V and 5 bases at J, with 4 bases between. Germline loops: CDR1 NSQYPW, CDR2 LRSPGD (reference sequence). The CDR3 sequence is 12 residues long. The CDR3 loop is CTCSAAIDTQYF. CDR3 DNA (partial): TGCACCTGCAGTGCAGCCATAGACACCCAGTAC.

Relative to its sample, this clone is medium-sized. These gene names are mouse names. The observed sequence ends 1 residue before the CDR3 terminus, with the missing tail filled in from the germline J gene. The V gene is TRBV26, the J gene TRBJ1-1, with a possible D match to TRBD1 (5 bases). V was trimmed by 0 bases and J by 0 bases, leaving 5 bases between them. This CDR3 is built from 14 residues. Germline lookup yields CDR1 KGHPV and CDR2 FQNQEV (reference sequence). Here the CDR3 reads CASSLSGPNTEVFF. CDR3 DNA, as far as it was read: TGTGCCAGCAGTCTGTCGGGACCAAACACAGAAGTCTTC.

This clone has a handful of counts. Mouse names are used for the genes. CDR3 in amino acids: CASSLERGSSYEQYF. The sequenced part of the CDR3 DNA is TGTGCCAGCAGCTTAGAGCGGGGGAGCTCCTATGAACAGTAC. This chain joins TRBV3 and TRBJ2-7; perhaps D is TRBD1 or TRBD2 (5 bases each). The read terminates 1 residue ahead of where the CDR3 ends, so the germline J gene completes it. Germline values: CDR1 SNHLY, CDR2 FYNGKV (reference sequence). Trimming removed 1 base at V and 0 bases at J, with 10 bases between. The CDR3 runs 15 residues.

A note on this clone: Germline and genes: mouse. The read comes to an end 1 residue before the CDR3 does, leaving the germline J gene to fill in the end. J is TRBJ2-7 and V is TRBV26; TRBD1 agrees at 9 bases. The V and J ends lost 5 bases and 4 bases, in that order; junction bases with no gene match: 6. This CDR3 contains 14 residues. Looked up from germline, CDR1 is KGHPV and CDR2 is FQNQEV (reference sequence). The sequenced CDR3 bases are TGTGCCAGCAGTACCGGGACAGGGCCATATGAACAGTAC. This sequence encodes CASSTGTGPYEQY. The whole CDR3 sequence is CASSTGTGPYEQYF.

On this clone: Mouse names are used for the genes. The read gets to within 1 residue of the CDR3 end, and the germline J gene fills in the rest. The chain couples TRBV26 to TRBJ2-4; 11 positions agree with TRBD2. There are 16 residues in the CDR3. Trimming took 4 bases from V and 0 from J; bases not matched to a gene: 3. CDR1 is KGHPV, CDR2 FQNQEV, per germline (reference sequence). The CDR3: CASSPTGGASQNTLYF. CDR3 bases read: TGTGCCAGCAGTCCTACTGGGGGGGCTAGTCAAAACACCTTGTAC.

Regarding this clone: Gene labels here are mouse ones. The DNA read from the CDR3 is TGTGCCAGCAGTTCTGGGGGGGTGGGAGACACCCAGTAC. Amino acids: CASSSGGVGDTQY. The whole CDR3 sequence is CASSSGGVGDTQYF. The chain couples TRBV14 to TRBJ2-5; 9 bases map to TRBD2. The read ends 1 residue early relative to the CDR3; the germline J gene fills the gap. V trimming: 3 bases; J trimming: 5 bases; junction bases outside the gene matches: 4. The length of the CDR3 is 14 residues. CDR1 is SGHDT, CDR2 FRDEAV, per germline. Drawing the rest from reference TRBV14 and TRBJ2-5, the complete variable domain is EAGVTQSPRYAVLQEGQAVSFWCDPISGHDTLYWYQQPRDQGPQLLVYFRDEAVIDNSQLPSDRFSAVRPKGTNSTLKIQSAKQGDTATYLCASSSGGVGDTQYFGPGTRLLVL.

This clone was counted only a few times. Gene names are the mouse ones. The observed sequence ends 1 residue before the CDR3 terminus, with the missing tail filled in from the germline J gene. This chain connects TRBV26 to TRBJ2-7, with D hard to call. The length of the CDR3 is 10 residues. Germline V gene lookup returns CDR1 KGHPV and CDR2 FQNQEV (reference sequence). With 4 bases removed from V and 6 bases from J, the gap between germline ends came to 4 bases. The CDR3 here is CASSRGEQYF. CDR3 DNA, as far as it was read: TGTGCCAGCAGTCGAGGTGAACAGTAC.

Points on this clone: These gene names are mouse names. The read stops 1 residue short of the end of the CDR3; the missing end is completed from the germline J gene. The chain joins TRBV16 to TRBJ1-1, with 8 bases matching TRBD1. The CDR3 is 14 amino acids. Trimming cost V 5 bases and J 3 bases; bases outside gene matches: 5. Germline assignment: CDR1 SGHSA and CDR2 FRNQAP. CDR3 sequence reads: CASSPQGADTEVFF. The CDR3 DNA, read in part, is TGTGCAAGCAGCCCTCAGGGGGCGGACACAGAAGTCTTC. Full variable domain (missing parts from reference TRBV16 and TRBJ1-1): NAGVIQTPRHKVTGKGQEATLWCEPISGHSAVFWYRQTIVQGLEFLTYFRNQAPIDDSGMPKERFSAQMPNQSHSTLKIQSTQPQDSAVYLCASSPQGADTEVFFGKGTRLTVV.

In its sample, this clone is medium-sized. Gene names denote mouse genes. Sequencing ends 1 residue short of the CDR3 end; the germline J gene provides the rest. The chain links TRBV12-2 to TRBJ1-2, with unresolved D. The length of the CDR3 is 13 residues. Germline V gives CDR1 SGHLS, CDR2 HYDKME. The ends were cut back, 1 base at V and 0 bases at J, with 5 bases in the middle. The part of the CDR3 DNA that was read is TGTGCCAGCTCTCTGACAACAAACTCCGACTACACC. Translation: CASSLTTNSDYT. The full CDR3 reads CASSLTTNSDYTF.

A remark on this clone: Mouse gene names and germline throughout. The read ends 1 residue shy of where the CDR3 ends; the end is completed using the germline J gene. The genes are TRBV26 and TRBJ1-4; 10 bases map to TRBD1. This CDR3 contains 15 residues. Germline V CDR1 and CDR2: KGHPV, FQNQEV (reference sequence). V shed 5 bases and J 4 bases; nucleotides not matched to a gene: 4. The covered CDR3 bases are TGTGCCAGCAGTTGGGACAGGGGAGACAACGAAAGATTATTT. Amino acid sequence: CASSWDRGDNERLF. The full CDR3 protein reads CASSWDRGDNERLFF.

This clone has just a few counts. The gene symbols are mouse symbols. The read falls 1 residue short of the CDR3 end, and the missing part is taken from the germline J gene. V and J are TRBV26 and TRBJ1-1; 11 nucleotides match TRBD1. Germline assignment: CDR1 KGHPV and CDR2 FQNQEV (reference sequence). The CDR3 is made up of 14 amino acids. V lost 6 bases to trimming and J lost 0 bases; unmatched junction nucleotides: 0. CDR3 sequence: CASRGQGANTEVFF. The sequenced CDR3 bases are TGTGCCAGCAGGGGACAGGGGGCAAACACAGAAGTCTTC. Based on the CDR3 plus reference TRBV26 and TRBJ1-1, the full variable domain is NSKVIQTPRYLVKGQGQKAKMRCIPEKGHPVVFWYQQNKNNEFKFLINFQNQEVLQQIDMTEKRFSAECPSNSPCSLEIQSSEAGDSALYLCASRGQGANTEVFFGKGTRLTVV.

This clone was seen once. The listed genes are named as in mouse. The read halts 1 residue ahead of the CDR3 end, with the missing end drawn from the germline J gene. The chain joins TRBV24 to TRBJ2-7, with no clear D. Trimming removed 1 base at V and 0 bases at J, with 4 bases between. The CDR3 consists of 13 residues. Looked up from germline, CDR1 is KGHTA and CDR2 is FRNEEI. Incomplete CDR3 DNA: TGTGCCAGCAGTCTGTTCAGCTCCTATGAACAGTAC. It encodes CASSLFSSYEQY. The whole CDR3 reads CASSLFSSYEQYF.

Comments on this clone: Gene names are mouse gene names. The CDR3 end is not reached by the read, which stops 1 residue before it; the germline J gene fills it in. The rearrangement links TRBV26 to TRBJ1-6; D remains ambiguous. TRBJ1-6 is assigned to the ORF class and has an uncertain function. Trimming pared 6 bases from V and 2 bases from J, leaving 11 bases between. Per germline, CDR1 KGHPV and CDR2 FQNQEV (reference sequence). This CDR3 is built from 15 residues. The covered CDR3 bases are TGTGCCAGCAGCCTCCGGGGAACCTATAATTCGCCCCTCTAC. Protein: CASSLRGTYNSPLY. From start to end, the CDR3 is CASSLRGTYNSPLYF.

As regards this clone: Germline and genes here are mouse. Read sequence stops 1 residue before the CDR3 end, and the germline J gene provides the missing end. This chain connects TRBV23 to TRBJ2-4; TRBD1 is the table's D call and was not checked against the DNA. Germline V lookup: CDR1 KGHTA, CDR2 FQNQQP. CDR3 length: 14 residues. Incomplete CDR3 DNA: TGCTCCAGCAGTCAATCAAACAGGGGAGACACCTTGTAC. This encodes CSSSQSNRGDTLY. The CDR3 in full is CSSSQSNRGDTLYF.

In the case of this clone: Genes here carry mouse names. The observed sequence ends 1 residue before the CDR3 terminus, with the missing tail filled in from the germline J gene. J is TRBJ2-5 and V is TRBV26; 9 bases fit TRBD1. The CDR3 covers 14 residues. Germline V CDR1 and CDR2: KGHPV, FQNQEV (reference sequence). J lost 5 bases, V lost 6 bases, and 6 bases had no gene match. The sequenced part of the CDR3 DNA is TGTGCCAGCAGCCTACAGGGGGCGCGAGACACCCAGTAC. Translated: CASSLQGARDTQY. The CDR3, in full, reads CASSLQGARDTQYF. Full variable domain (rest looked up from reference TRBV26 and TRBJ2-5): NSKVIQTPRYLVKGQGQKAKMRCIPEKGHPVVFWYQQNKNNEFKFLINFQNQEVLQQIDMTEKRFSAECPSNSPCSLEIQSSEAGDSALYLCASSLQGARDTQYFGPGTRLLVL.

Of note for this clone: The germline and genes are mouse ones. The read is 1 residue too short to cover the CDR3 end, so that end is filled in from the germline J gene. The chain combines TRBV16 with TRBJ2-3; D is unclear. This CDR3 has 14 residues. V lost 2 bases and J lost 0, with 6 bases in between. Germline-derived CDR1 and CDR2 are SGHSA and FRNQAP. The CDR3 bases that were read are TGTGCAAGCAGCTTACTGGCTAGTGCAGAAACGCTGTAT. As protein: CASSLLASAETLY. The complete CDR3 sequence is CASSLLASAETLYF.

In its sample, this clone ranks as medium-sized. Genes and germline come from the mouse. The read stops 1 residue short of the end of the CDR3; the missing end is completed from the germline J gene. The J gene is TRBJ2-1, the V gene TRBV3, with a weak D call TRBD1 (5 bases). The CDR3 is made up of 13 amino acids. With 2 bases removed from V and 7 bases from J, the gap between germline ends came to 9 bases. Germline V CDR1 and CDR2: SNHLY, FYNGKV (reference sequence). The part of the CDR3 DNA that was read is TGTGCCAGCAGCTTAAGGGGAGGGGCTGAGCAGTTC. Amino acids: CASSLRGGAEQF. The whole CDR3 sequence reads CASSLRGGAEQFF.